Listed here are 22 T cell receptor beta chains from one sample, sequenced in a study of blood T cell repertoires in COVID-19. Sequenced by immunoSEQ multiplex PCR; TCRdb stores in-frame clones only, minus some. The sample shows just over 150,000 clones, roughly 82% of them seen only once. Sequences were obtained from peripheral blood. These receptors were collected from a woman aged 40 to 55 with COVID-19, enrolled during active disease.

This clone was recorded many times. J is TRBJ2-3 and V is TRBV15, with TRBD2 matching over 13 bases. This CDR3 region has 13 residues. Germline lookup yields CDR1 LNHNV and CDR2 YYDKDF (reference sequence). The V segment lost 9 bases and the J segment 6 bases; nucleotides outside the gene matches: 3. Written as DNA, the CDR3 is TGTGCCACAACTAGCGGGAGGGCCGATACGCAGTATTTT. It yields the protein CATTSGRADTQYF.

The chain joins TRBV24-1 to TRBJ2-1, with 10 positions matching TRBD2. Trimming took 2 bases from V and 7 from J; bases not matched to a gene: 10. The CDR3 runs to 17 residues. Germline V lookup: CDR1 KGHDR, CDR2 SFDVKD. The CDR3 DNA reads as TGTGCCACCAGTGATTCGCCGAGCGGGGGGGAGGGTAATGAGCAGTTCTTC. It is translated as CATSDSPSGGEGNEQFF.

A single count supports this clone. CDR3 nucleotide sequence: TGTGCCAGCAGTTTACTCGCGGAAATACAAGAGACCCAGTACTTC. It translates to CASSLLAEIQETQYF. The chain is built from TRBV27 and TRBJ2-5; D is unresolved. V lost 2 bases, J lost 2 bases, and 12 bases lay in between. The CDR3 has 15 residues. The germline CDR1 and CDR2 sequences are MNHEY and SMNVEV (reference sequence).

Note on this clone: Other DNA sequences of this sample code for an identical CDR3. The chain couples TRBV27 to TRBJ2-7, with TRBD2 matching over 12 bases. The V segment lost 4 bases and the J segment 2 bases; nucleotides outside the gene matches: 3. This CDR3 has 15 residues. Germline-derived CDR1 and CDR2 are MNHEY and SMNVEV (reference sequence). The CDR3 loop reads CASSSLAGGTYEQYF. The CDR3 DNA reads TGTGCCAGCAGTTCACTAGCGGGAGGAACCTACGAGCAGTACTTC.

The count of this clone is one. The CDR3 region has the DNA TGTGCCTGGAGTCGACTAGCGGGAGTTGAAGATACGCAGTATTTT. This codes for CAWSRLAGVEDTQYF. The genes are TRBV30 and TRBJ2-3, with 12 bases aligning to TRBD2. Germline-derived CDR1 and CDR2 are GTSNPN and SVGIG (reference sequence). The CDR3 contains 15 residues. Trimming cost V 2 bases and J 5 bases; bases outside gene matches: 5.

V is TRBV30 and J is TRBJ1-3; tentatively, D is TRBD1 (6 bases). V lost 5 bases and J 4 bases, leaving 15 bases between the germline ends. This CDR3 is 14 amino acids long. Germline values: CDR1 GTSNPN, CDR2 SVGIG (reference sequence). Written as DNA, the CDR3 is TGTGCCTGGCAACCAGGGGTCCCGGGAAACACCATATATTTT. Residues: CAWQPGVPGNTIYF.

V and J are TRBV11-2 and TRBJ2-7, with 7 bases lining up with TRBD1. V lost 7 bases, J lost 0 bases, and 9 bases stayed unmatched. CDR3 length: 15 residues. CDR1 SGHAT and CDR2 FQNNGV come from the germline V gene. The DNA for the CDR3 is TGTGCCAGCACCCTTAGCTGGGACAGCTCCTACGAGCAGTACTTC. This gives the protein CASTLSWDSSYEQYF.

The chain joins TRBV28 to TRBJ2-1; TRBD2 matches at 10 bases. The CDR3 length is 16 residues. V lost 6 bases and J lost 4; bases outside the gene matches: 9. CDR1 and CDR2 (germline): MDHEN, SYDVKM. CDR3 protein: CASSSSGRARYNEQFF. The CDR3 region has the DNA TGTGCCAGCAGCTCCAGCGGGAGGGCCAGGTACAATGAGCAGTTCTTC. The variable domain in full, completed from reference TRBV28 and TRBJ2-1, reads DVKVTQSSRYLVKRTGEKVFLECVQDMDHENMFWYRQDPGLGLRLIYFSYDVKMKEKGDIPEGYSVSREKKERFSLILESASTNQTSMYLCASSSSGRARYNEQFFGPGTRLTVL.

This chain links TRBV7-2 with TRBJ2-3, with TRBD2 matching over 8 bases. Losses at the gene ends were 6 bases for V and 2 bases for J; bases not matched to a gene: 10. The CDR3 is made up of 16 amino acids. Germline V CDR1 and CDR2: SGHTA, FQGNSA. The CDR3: CASRRIAGRNTDTQYF. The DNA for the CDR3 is TGTGCCAGCAGGAGAATAGCGGGGCGCAACACAGATACGCAGTATTTT.

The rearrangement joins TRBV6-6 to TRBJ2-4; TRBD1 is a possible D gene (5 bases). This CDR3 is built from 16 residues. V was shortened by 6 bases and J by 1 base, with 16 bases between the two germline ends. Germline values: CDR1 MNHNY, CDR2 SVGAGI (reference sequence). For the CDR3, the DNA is TGTGCCAGCAGCTCCAGTGGGGCGATGGCCAAAAACATTCAGTACTTC. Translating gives CASSSSGAMAKNIQYF.

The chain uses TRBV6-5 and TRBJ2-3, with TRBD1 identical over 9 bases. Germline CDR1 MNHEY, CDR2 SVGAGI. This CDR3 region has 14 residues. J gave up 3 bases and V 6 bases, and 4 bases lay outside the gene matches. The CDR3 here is CASRTGGGTDTQYF. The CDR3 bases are TGTGCCAGCAGGACAGGGGGTGGGACAGATACGCAGTATTTT.

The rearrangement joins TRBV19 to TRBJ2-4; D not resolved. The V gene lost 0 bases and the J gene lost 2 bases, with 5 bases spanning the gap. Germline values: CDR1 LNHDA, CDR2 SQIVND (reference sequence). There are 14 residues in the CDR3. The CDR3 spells CASSIDVPKNIQYF. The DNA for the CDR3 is TGTGCCAGTAGTATAGACGTTCCCAAAAACATTCAGTACTTC.

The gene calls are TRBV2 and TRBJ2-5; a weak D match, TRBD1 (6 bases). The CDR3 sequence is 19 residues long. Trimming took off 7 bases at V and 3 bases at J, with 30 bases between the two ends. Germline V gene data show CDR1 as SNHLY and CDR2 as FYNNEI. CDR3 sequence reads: CASMRDRRRGYHGEETQYF. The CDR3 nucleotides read TGTGCCAGCATGAGAGACAGGCGGAGAGGGTACCACGGGGAAGAGACCCAGTACTTC.

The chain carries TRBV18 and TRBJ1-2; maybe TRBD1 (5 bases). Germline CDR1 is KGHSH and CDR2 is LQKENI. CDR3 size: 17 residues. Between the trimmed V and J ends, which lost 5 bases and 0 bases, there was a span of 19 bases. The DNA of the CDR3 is TGTGCCAGCTCAACTCAGATGGTCGGGGGGTCTAACTATGGCTACACCTTC. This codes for CASSTQMVGGSNYGYTF.

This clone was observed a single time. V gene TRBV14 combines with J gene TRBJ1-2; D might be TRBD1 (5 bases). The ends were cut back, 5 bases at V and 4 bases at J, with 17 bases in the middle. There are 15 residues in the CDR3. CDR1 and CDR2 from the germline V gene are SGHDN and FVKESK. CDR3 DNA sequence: TGTGCCAGCAGCGAAGGGGCAGGGCCTCCCTATGGCTACACCTTC. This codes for CASSEGAGPPYGYTF.

In DNA form, the CDR3 reads TGTGCCAGCAGCGAAGGTTACACAGGGAAAGGGGATCAGCCCCAGCATTTT. Protein product: CASSEGYTGKGDQPQHF. The V gene is TRBV9, the J gene TRBJ1-5; the D gene is possibly TRBD1 (6 bases). The CDR3 is 17 amino acids. V lost 3 bases and J 5 bases, leaving 21 bases between the germline ends. Germline values: CDR1 SGDLS, CDR2 YYNGEE.

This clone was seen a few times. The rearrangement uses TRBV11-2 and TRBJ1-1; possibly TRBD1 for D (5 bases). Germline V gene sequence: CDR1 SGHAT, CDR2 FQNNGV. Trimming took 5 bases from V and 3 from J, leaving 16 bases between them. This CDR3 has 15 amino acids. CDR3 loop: CASSPTLGGYTEAFF. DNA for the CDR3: TGTGCCAGCAGCCCTACATTGGGGGGGTACACTGAAGCTTTCTTT.

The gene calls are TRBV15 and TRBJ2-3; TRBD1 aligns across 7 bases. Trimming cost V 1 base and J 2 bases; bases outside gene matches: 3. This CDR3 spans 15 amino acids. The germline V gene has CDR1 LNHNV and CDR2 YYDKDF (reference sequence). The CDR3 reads CATSRGRGNTDTQYF. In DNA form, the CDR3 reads TGTGCCACCAGCAGAGGCAGGGGGAACACAGATACGCAGTATTTT.

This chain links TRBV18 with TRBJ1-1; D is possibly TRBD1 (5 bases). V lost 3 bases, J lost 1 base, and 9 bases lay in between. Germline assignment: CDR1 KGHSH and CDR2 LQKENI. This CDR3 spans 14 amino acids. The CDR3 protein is CASSPNRGNTEAFF. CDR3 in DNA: TGTGCCAGCTCACCGAATAGGGGGAACACTGAAGCTTTCTTT. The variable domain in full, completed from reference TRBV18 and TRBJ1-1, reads NAGVMQNPRHLVRRRGQEARLRCSPMKGHSHVYWYRQLPEEGLKFMVYLQKENIIDESGMPKERFSAEFPKEGPSILRIQQVVRGDSAAYFCASSPNRGNTEAFFGQGTRLTVV.

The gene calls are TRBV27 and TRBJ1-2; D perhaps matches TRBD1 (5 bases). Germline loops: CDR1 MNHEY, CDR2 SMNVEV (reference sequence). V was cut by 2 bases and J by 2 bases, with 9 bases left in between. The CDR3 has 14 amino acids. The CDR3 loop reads CASSLTWTNYGYTF. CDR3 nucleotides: TGTGCCAGCAGTTTAACTTGGACAAACTATGGCTACACCTTC.

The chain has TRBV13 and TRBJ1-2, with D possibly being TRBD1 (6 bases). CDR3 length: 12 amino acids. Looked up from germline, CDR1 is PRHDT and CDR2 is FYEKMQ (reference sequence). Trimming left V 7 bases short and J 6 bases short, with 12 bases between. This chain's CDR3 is CASTEGDDGYTF. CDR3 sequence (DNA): TGTGCCAGCACAGAGGGGGATGATGGCTACACCTTC.

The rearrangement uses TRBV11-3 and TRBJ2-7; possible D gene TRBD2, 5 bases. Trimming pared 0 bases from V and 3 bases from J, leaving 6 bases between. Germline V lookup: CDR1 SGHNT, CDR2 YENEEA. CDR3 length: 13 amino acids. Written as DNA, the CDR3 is TGTGCCAGCAGCTTAGAAAGCGGCTACGAGCAGTACTTC. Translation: CASSLESGYEQYF.